What follows are 26 T cell receptor beta chains derived from one specimen sequenced in a study of radiotherapy plus CTLA-4 blockade in lung cancer. Clones were read by immunoSEQ multiplex PCR, and TCRdb kept only the in-frame ones, dropping some. The table shows tens of thousands of clones, with 77% occurring only once. Sequencing was performed on peripheral blood, taken from a patient treated with radiotherapy plus ipilimumab. The source is a human donor with non-small cell lung cancer who had a partial response to radiotherapy plus ipilimumab.

The chain has TRBV5-4 and TRBJ2-6, with TRBD1 matching 10 bases. The germline V gene encodes CDR1 SGHNT and CDR2 YYREEE (reference sequence). V lost 4 bases to trimming and J lost 0 bases; unmatched junction nucleotides: 4. The CDR3 is 17 amino acids. CDR3 loop: CASSPGTGVSGANVLTF. Here the CDR3 DNA reads TGTGCCAGCAGCCCCGGGACAGGGGTCTCTGGGGCCAACGTCCTGACTTTC.

V usage is TRBV19 and J usage is TRBJ1-5; 9 bases are a match to TRBD1. The CDR3 length is 15 residues. V shed 3 bases and J 1 base; nucleotides not matched to a gene: 1. The germline gives CDR1 LNHDA, CDR2 SQIVND (reference sequence). CDR3 DNA: TGTGCCAGTAGTATCGACAGGGGGAGCAATCAGCCCCAGCATTTT. This sequence encodes CASSIDRGSNQPQHF.

The J gene is TRBJ1-2, the V gene TRBV9, with a possible D match to TRBD1 (5 bases). CDR1 is SGDLS and CDR2 is YYNGEE in the germline V gene. The V gene lost 7 bases and the J gene lost 4 bases, with 20 bases spanning the gap. The CDR3 covers 15 residues. CDR3 protein: CASSLAGNLLYGYTF. The CDR3, as DNA: TGTGCCAGCTCACTCGCAGGGAACCTCCTCTATGGCTACACCTTC.

This chain joins TRBV5-1 and TRBJ2-5; a weak D match, TRBD1 (6 bases). Germline V gives CDR1 SGHRS, CDR2 YFSETQ. The CDR3 spans 15 residues. The V and J ends lost 5 bases and 5 bases respectively, with 19 bases between them. As DNA, the CDR3 is TGCGCCAGCAGACCGAGGGCCATCCAGGGGGAGACCCAGTACTTC. Translating gives CASRPRAIQGETQYF. Supplemented by reference TRBV5-1 and TRBJ2-5, the full variable domain reads KAGVTQTPRYLIKTRGQQVTLSCSPISGHRSVSWYQQTPGQGLQFLFEYFSETQRNKGNFPGRFSGRQFSNSRSEMNVSTLELGDSALYLCASRPRAIQGETQYFGPGTRLLVL.

This clone was counted a single time. The chain links TRBV7-2 to TRBJ1-1; a weak D match, TRBD1 (6 bases). The germline V gene encodes CDR1 SGHTA and CDR2 FQGNSA. The CDR3 totals 14 residues. Deletions cut 0 bases from V and 7 bases from J, with 12 bases between. The CDR3 is CASSLAPGVGEAFF. The CDR3, as DNA: TGTGCCAGCAGCTTAGCCCCAGGGGTTGGTGAAGCTTTCTTT.

This rearrangement joins TRBV5-4 to TRBJ2-5; TRBD1 matches at 10 bases. The CDR3 consists of 15 residues. With 3 bases clipped from V and 5 bases from J, the junction kept 7 bases outside the gene matches. The germline V gene has CDR1 SGHNT and CDR2 YYREEE (reference sequence). The CDR3 coding sequence is TGTGCCAGCAGCTCTCGACAGGGGGCGGGGGAGACCCAGTACTTC. Amino acid sequence: CASSSRQGAGETQYF. Drawing the rest from reference TRBV5-4 and TRBJ2-5, the complete variable domain is ETGVTQSPTHLIKTRGQQVTLRCSSQSGHNTVSWYQQALGQGPQFIFQYYREEENGRGNFPPRFSGLQFPNYSSELNVNALELDDSALYLCASSSRQGAGETQYFGPGTRLLVL.

This clone was recorded only once. The rearrangement links TRBV6-6 to TRBJ1-1, with 9 bases matching TRBD1. J lost 6 bases, V lost 1 base, and 9 bases had no gene match. Germline CDR1 and CDR2: MNHNY and SVGAGI (reference sequence). The CDR3 contains 16 residues. The CDR3 DNA follows: TGTGCCAGCAGTTACTTGACAGGGACAGGGTACGCTGAAGCTTTCTTT. This sequence encodes CASSYLTGTGYAEAFF.

The rearrangement links TRBV11-2 to TRBJ1-3, with 8 bases fitting TRBD1. V shed 5 bases and J 4 bases; nucleotides not matched to a gene: 7. This CDR3 region has 15 residues. CDR1 SGHAT and CDR2 FQNNGV come from the germline V gene. For the CDR3, the DNA is TGTGCCAGCAGCCCCCGGCGGACAGGGGGAAACACCATATATTTT. Residues: CASSPRRTGGNTIYF.

This sequence joins TRBV27 and TRBJ2-3; 7 nucleotides align to TRBD2. Trimming at V came to 4 bases and at J to 3 bases, leaving 4 bases not matched to a gene. The CDR3 extends over 14 amino acids. CDR1 and CDR2 (germline): MNHEY, SMNVEV (reference sequence). The CDR3 DNA reads as TGTGCCAGCAGTTGGGACTACAATACAGATACGCAGTATTTT. This translates into CASSWDYNTDTQYF.

The J gene is TRBJ2-5, the V gene TRBV19, with 7 positions matching TRBD2. The trim removed 3 bases at V and 0 bases at J, leaving 4 bases unmatched. There are 15 residues in the CDR3. In germline, CDR1 is LNHDA, CDR2 SQIVND (reference sequence). CDR3 nucleotides: TGTGCCAGTAGTATCCTCGGGGGGTACCAAGAGACCCAGTACTTC. This codes for CASSILGGYQETQYF. The variable domain in full, with the rest retrieved from reference TRBV19 and TRBJ2-5, is DGGITQSPKYLFRKEGQNVTLSCEQNLNHDAMYWYRQDPGQGLRLIYYSQIVNDFQKGDIAEGYSVSREKKESFPLTVTSAQKNPTAFYLCASSILGGYQETQYFGPGTRLLVL.

The V call is TRBV19, the J call TRBJ2-3, with unresolved D. This CDR3 region has 13 residues. V was shortened by 0 bases and J by 10 bases, with 11 bases between the two germline ends. Germline assignment: CDR1 LNHDA and CDR2 SQIVND (reference sequence). The CDR3 DNA is TGTGCCAGTAGTATAGACCCCCAGTCCCCGCAGTATTTT. Translated, it gives CASSIDPQSPQYF.

This chain joins TRBV19 and TRBJ2-5, with a possible D match to TRBD1 (6 bases). The CDR3 contains 14 residues. V was trimmed by 1 base and J by 4 bases, leaving 10 bases between them. Germline CDR1 is LNHDA and CDR2 is SQIVND (reference sequence). The CDR3 bases are TGTGCCAGTAGTATAGCGGCCAGGGGAGAGACCCAGTACTTC. Its protein product is CASSIAARGETQYF.

Remarks on this clone: Other DNA sequences in this sample translate to the same CDR3. The chain uses TRBV5-1 and TRBJ1-4, with 7 bases that match TRBD1. The CDR3 consists of 16 residues. Germline lookup yields CDR1 SGHRS and CDR2 YFSETQ. The trim removed 4 bases at V and 0 bases at J, leaving 6 bases unmatched. The CDR3: CASSLSGTATNEKLFF. DNA for the CDR3: TGCGCCAGCAGCCTTTCCGGGACAGCAACTAATGAAAAACTGTTTTTT. The variable domain in full, with the rest retrieved from reference TRBV5-1 and TRBJ1-4, is KAGVTQTPRYLIKTRGQQVTLSCSPISGHRSVSWYQQTPGQGLQFLFEYFSETQRNKGNFPGRFSGRQFSNSRSEMNVSTLELGDSALYLCASSLSGTATNEKLFFGSGTQLSVL.

The genes are TRBV25-1 and TRBJ1-5; 9 bases agree with TRBD1. The trim removed 4 bases at V and 0 bases at J, leaving 4 bases unmatched. The germline V gene encodes CDR1 MGHDK and CDR2 SYGVNS. The CDR3 sequence is 16 residues long. CDR3 region: CASSGGTGLSNQPQHF. CDR3 nucleotides: TGTGCCAGCAGTGGGGGGACAGGGCTTAGCAATCAGCCCCAGCATTTT.

CDR3 loop: CASIYGTGVRDEQYF. CDR3 coding DNA: TGTGCCAGCATTTACGGGACAGGCGTTCGCGACGAGCAGTACTTC. V gene TRBV2 combines with J gene TRBJ2-5; TRBD1 matches 8 bases. The better agreement between TRBJ2-7 and the DNA end casts doubt on the J call. This CDR3 has 15 residues. CDR1 and CDR2 from the germline V gene are SNHLY and FYNNEI.

The rearrangement uses TRBV19 and TRBJ2-2; 11 bases line up with TRBD2. This CDR3 region has 17 residues. The germline V gene has CDR1 LNHDA and CDR2 SQIVND (reference sequence). Trimming at V came to 3 bases and at J to 6 bases, leaving 9 bases not matched to a gene. The chain's CDR3 is CASSIGSGGAGAGELFF. CDR3 in DNA: TGTGCCAGTAGTATCGGTAGCGGGGGGGCCGGGGCCGGGGAGCTGTTTTTT.

V usage is TRBV4-1 and J usage is TRBJ1-1; 9 bases line up with TRBD1. Per germline, CDR1 MGHRA and CDR2 YSYEKL. This CDR3 spans 16 amino acids. J was trimmed by 5 bases and V by 4 bases; bases with no gene match: 11. The CDR3 reads CASSRLPGQGRTEAFF. As DNA, the CDR3 is TGCGCCAGCAGCCGACTCCCGGGACAGGGCCGAACTGAAGCTTTCTTT.

This sequence joins TRBV5-8 and TRBJ1-2; D is unclear. V was shortened by 4 bases and J by 3 bases, with 10 bases between the two germline ends. CDR1 and CDR2 (germline): SGHTS, YDEGEE. The CDR3 is 13 amino acids. In DNA, the CDR3 is TGTGCCAGCAGCAGGCGGCTAGACTATGGCTACACCTTC. Protein sequence: CASSRRLDYGYTF.

V and J are TRBV6-1 and TRBJ1-1, with D unresolved. Per the germline V gene, CDR1 is MNHNS and CDR2 is SASEGT. This CDR3 comprises 15 residues. Trimming left V 4 bases short and J 4 bases short, with 16 bases between. For the CDR3, the DNA is TGTGCCAGCAGTGCCCCCCCAGGCGCGGGCACTGAAGCTTTCTTT. This codes for CASSAPPGAGTEAFF.

CDR3 amino acids: CVRSWALFEQYF. For the CDR3, the DNA is TGTGTCAGAAGCTGGGCCCTTTTTGAGCAGTACTTC. The chain combines TRBV7-5 with TRBJ2-7; the table's D call TRBD1 went unverified against the DNA. TRBV7-5 constitutes a pseudogene. CDR3 length: 12 residues.

The chain is built from TRBV5-1 and TRBJ1-5, with TRBD1 matching 9 bases. The CDR3 has 15 amino acids. Germline V gene data show CDR1 as SGHRS and CDR2 as YFSETQ. V shed 4 bases, J shed 6 bases, and the junction held 8 bases outside the gene matches. CDR3 sequence: CASSRDRAAGQPQHF. The CDR3 DNA reads TGCGCCAGCAGCCGGGACAGGGCAGCGGGTCAGCCCCAGCATTTT.

V gene TRBV11-1 combines with J gene TRBJ2-4; the match to TRBD1 covers 10 bases. The V gene's germline CDR1 is SGHAT and CDR2 FQDESV (reference sequence). The CDR3 contains 14 residues. V shed 5 bases and J 7 bases; nucleotides not matched to a gene: 5. CDR3 loop: CASSTRTGGNIQYF. The CDR3 DNA is TGTGCCAGCAGCACACGGACAGGGGGGAACATTCAGTACTTC.

The V gene is TRBV28, the J gene TRBJ2-5; 9 bases are a match to TRBD1. The length of the CDR3 is 14 residues. Trimming removed 6 bases from V and 4 bases from J; junction bases left unmatched: 6. The germline V gene encodes CDR1 MDHEN and CDR2 SYDVKM. The CDR3: CASRKQGAGETQYF. The CDR3 DNA follows: TGTGCCAGCAGGAAACAGGGGGCCGGAGAGACCCAGTACTTC.

V and J are TRBV7-6 and TRBJ2-5, with 7 bases aligning to TRBD1. J gave up 4 bases and V 5 bases, and 7 bases lay outside the gene matches. Germline V CDR1 and CDR2: SGHVS, FNYEAQ. The CDR3 contains 14 residues. CDR3 bases: TGTGCCAGCAGCAACCACAGGGGTGGAGAGACCCAGTACTTC. Amino acids: CASSNHRGGETQYF.

This clone was seen a handful of times. V is TRBV7-9 and J is TRBJ2-7; weak D call: TRBD2 (5 bases). Germline V gene data show CDR1 as SEHNR and CDR2 as FQNEAQ (reference sequence). V was shortened by 1 base and J by 4 bases, with 14 bases between the two germline ends. The CDR3 runs to 15 residues. The CDR3 DNA sequence: TGTGCCAGCAGCTTAGGTAATTCGGAGGCTTACGAGCAGTACTTC. It encodes CASSLGNSEAYEQYF.

The rearrangement links TRBV9 to TRBJ1-6; D perhaps matches TRBD1 (5 bases). Germline assignment: CDR1 SGDLS and CDR2 YYNGEE. With 3 bases removed from V and 0 bases from J, the gap between germline ends came to 7 bases. The CDR3 extends over 15 amino acids. CDR3 sequence (DNA): TGTGCCAGCAGCGCGCAGGGCTCCTATAATTCACCCCTCCACTTT. This sequence encodes CASSAQGSYNSPLHF.